This record concerns one T cell receptor (beta chain) sequence. The target antigen is unknown. The sample belongs to a study of T cells in localized non-small cell lung cancer. Study-wide points: Uninvolved adjacent lung had more T cell clonality than any other tissue, topping tumor. The study detected a median around 50 of the top 100 tumor clones in adjacent lung. As only one tumor region underwent sequencing, heterogeneity remains possible.

Profiling relied on immunoSEQ multiplex PCR, and the TCRdb table lists in-frame clones only, not all of them. The sample lists tens of thousands of clones; approximately 84% were seen once. The CDR3 contains 14 residues. CDR1 and CDR2 (germline): MDHEN, SYDVKM. V lost 6 bases, J lost 4 bases, and 8 bases stayed unmatched. The clonotype comes from an older female donor with stage I lung adenocarcinoma. The material was peripheral blood, obtained before any cancer treatment. V is TRBV28 and J is TRBJ2-5; TRBD2 agrees at 7 bases. CDR3 coding DNA: TGTGCCAGCAGCCCCGGACTAGGACGAGAGACCCAGTACTTC. Its protein is CASSPGLGRETQYF.